A selection of T cell receptor beta chains follows, all from one sample in a study of CD8+ T cells in alopecia areata. Assay: immunoSEQ multiplex PCR; the TCRdb copy retains only in-frame clones and omits some. The repertoire holds about 210,000 clones, with under 75% as singletons. Sequenced material: CD4+ T cells sorted from blood, taken at week 4, from a patient treated with tofacitinib. The receptors were gathered from a human donor with alopecia areata. CDR3s include the opening cysteine and the closing phenylalanine or tryptophan. D genes are given only for firm matches. Not all rows give a size; the values are once, few, many and, for expanded clones, a class.

v_call	cdr3_length	d_call	clone_size	j_call	cdr3_nt	cdr3_aa
TRBV27	12	-	few	TRBJ1-2	TGTGCCAGCAGTTCACATGACTATGGCTACACCTTC	CASSSHDYGYTF
TRBV19	12	TRBD1	few	TRBJ1-1	TGTGCCAGTAGTGACAGGGGGACTGAAGCTTTCTTT	CASSDRGTEAFF
TRBV10-3	15	TRBD1	-	TRBJ2-5	TGTGCCATCAGTGGACTCGGGACAGCCCAAGAGACCCAGTACTTC	CAISGLGTAQETQYF
TRBV28	15	TRBD1	-	TRBJ2-5	TGTGCCAGCAGCCTTCCCGGGACAGCAAAAGAGACCCAGTACTTC	CASSLPGTAKETQYF
TRBV2	13	-	-	TRBJ2-7	TGTGCCAGCAGTTTGGCGGAATCCTACGAGCAGTACTTC	CASSLAESYEQYF
TRBV29-1	12	TRBD1	-	TRBJ1-1	TGCAGCGTTGAAATAGTGGGACAGCAAGCTTTCTTT	CSVEIVGQQAFF
TRBV7-2	16	-	-	TRBJ2-5	TGTGCCAGCAGCTTACAAGGGCGTCGGGGCCAAGAGACCCAGTACTTC	CASSLQGRRGQETQYF
TRBV4-1	18	-	-	TRBJ1-6	TGCGCCAGCAGCCAAGACGAAGCCAAGAGCTCCTATAATTCACCCCTCCACTTT	CASSQDEAKSSYNSPLHF
TRBV30	15	-	once	TRBJ1-6	TGTGCCTGGTCAATCGGGACTTCCTTTAATTCACCCCTCCACTTT	CAWSIGTSFNSPLHF
TRBV29-1	13	-	-	TRBJ1-1	TGCAGCGTTGGGGCTAGACAGATACCTGAAGCTTTCTTT	CSVGARQIPEAFF
TRBV29-1	14	-	-	TRBJ2-5	TGCAGCGTTTCCCACTTAGCGATTCGGGAGACCCAGTACTTC	CSVSHLAIRETQYF
TRBV27	14	-	few	TRBJ2-7	TGTGCCAGCAGTGGCGGTGTACTATCGGGCGAGCAGTACTTC	CASSGGVLSGEQYF
TRBV29-1	15	TRBD1	once	TRBJ1-2	TGCAGCGTCGCCGGGACAGGGTCAAAGGCCTATGGCTACACCTTC	CSVAGTGSKAYGYTF
TRBV19	16	TRBD2	-	TRBJ2-1	TGTGCCAGTAGTCGGCCGGGGGGAAGCTCCTACAATGAGCAGTTCTTC	CASSRPGGSSYNEQFF
TRBV29-1	12	-	-	TRBJ2-7	TGCAGCGCTTCGACGGTCTCCTACGAGCAGTACTTC	CSASTVSYEQYF